This passage covers 5 T cell receptor beta chains from one sample sequenced in a study of cytomegalovirus exposure and HLA in healthy donors. PCR primers comprised 60 Vbeta and 13 Jbeta primers. Here immunoSEQ multiplex PCR was the method, and the copy in TCRdb shows in-frame clones only, minus some. The data show fewer than 80,000 clones, with roughly 85% seen just once and around 2.5% held by the top ten. The sequencing sample was made of PBMCs. Receptor source: a young man in good health and CMV-seronegative.

V is TRBV27 and J is TRBJ1-4, with D possibly being TRBD1 (6 bases). Per the germline V gene, CDR1 is MNHEY and CDR2 is SMNVEV (reference sequence). V lost 3 bases to trimming and J lost 7 bases, with 12 bases between them. The CDR3 extends over 14 amino acids. In DNA, the CDR3 is TGTGCCAGCAGTTTTTCCACAGGGCCTGAAAAACTGTTTTTT. As protein: CASSFSTGPEKLFF.

This chain connects TRBV19 to TRBJ2-6; D remains unclear. The germline V gene has CDR1 LNHDA and CDR2 SQIVND (reference sequence). Trimming took off 8 bases at V and 2 bases at J, with 13 bases between the two ends. The CDR3 runs to 15 residues. CDR3 amino acids: CASSAGETGANVLTF. CDR3 nucleotides: TGTGCCAGTTCGGCTGGAGAGACTGGGGCCAACGTCCTGACTTTC.

The rearrangement uses TRBV15 and TRBJ1-2, with D perhaps matching TRBD1 (5 bases). This CDR3 comprises 14 residues. The germline V and J ends were trimmed by 0 bases and 7 bases, with 12 bases remaining between them. Germline V gene data show CDR1 as LNHNV and CDR2 as YYDKDF (reference sequence). The CDR3 spells CATSRDQGRGGYTF. In DNA, the CDR3 is TGTGCCACCAGCAGAGATCAGGGCCGCGGTGGCTACACCTTC.

This clone appeared a single time. The CDR3 sequence: CASSLADTSTDTQYF. The CDR3 DNA follows: TGTGCCAGCAGCTTAGCTGACACTAGCACAGATACGCAGTATTTT. The chain uses TRBV7-9 and TRBJ2-3, with no clear D. CDR3 length: 15 residues. Trimming left V 0 bases short and J 0 bases short, with 7 bases between. Germline V gene lookup returns CDR1 SEHNR and CDR2 FQNEAQ (reference sequence).

This clone showed up just once. The J gene is TRBJ1-5, the V gene TRBV6-6, with 7 positions matching TRBD1. J lost 4 bases, V lost 2 bases, and 8 bases had no gene match. CDR3 length: 16 residues. Germline lookup yields CDR1 MNHNY and CDR2 SVGAGI (reference sequence). The CDR3 sequence is CASSYPTGALNQPQHF. DNA of the CDR3: TGTGCCAGCAGTTACCCTACAGGGGCCCTAAATCAGCCCCAGCATTTT.